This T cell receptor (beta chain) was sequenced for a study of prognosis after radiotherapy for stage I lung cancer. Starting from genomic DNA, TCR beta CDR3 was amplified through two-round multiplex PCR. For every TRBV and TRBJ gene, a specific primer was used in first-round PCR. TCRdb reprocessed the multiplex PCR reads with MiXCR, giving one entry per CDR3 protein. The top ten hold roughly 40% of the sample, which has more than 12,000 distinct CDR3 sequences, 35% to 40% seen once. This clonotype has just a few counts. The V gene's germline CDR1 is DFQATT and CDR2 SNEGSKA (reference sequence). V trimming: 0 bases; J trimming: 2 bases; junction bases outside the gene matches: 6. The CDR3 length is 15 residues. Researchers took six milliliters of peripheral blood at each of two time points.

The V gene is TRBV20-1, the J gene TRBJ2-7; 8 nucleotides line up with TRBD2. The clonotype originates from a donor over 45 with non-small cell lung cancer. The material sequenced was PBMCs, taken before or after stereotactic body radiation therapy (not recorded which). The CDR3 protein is CSARDGSGATYEQYF. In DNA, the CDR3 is TGCAGTGCTAGAGATGGTAGCGGGGCGACCTACGAGCAGTACTTC.